The 5 T cell receptor beta chains below were found in one sample sequenced in a study of cytomegalovirus exposure and HLA in healthy donors. Assay: immunoSEQ multiplex PCR; the TCRdb copy retains only in-frame clones and omits some. This repertoire shows 150,000 to 200,000 clones, 85% to 90% found once; its top ten account for 1.4%. The sample consisted of PBMCs. All receptors derive from a woman aged 30 to 39 in good health and CMV-seronegative.

The rearrangement links TRBV5-1 to TRBJ2-3; TRBD2 matches 7 bases. Germline values: CDR1 SGHRS, CDR2 YFSETQ. Trimming removed 4 bases from V and 6 bases from J; junction bases left unmatched: 11. This CDR3 spans 15 amino acids. Here the CDR3 DNA reads TGCGCCAGCAGCACAAACGCGGGGGTGCGGGATACGCAGTATTTT. It encodes CASSTNAGVRDTQYF.

V gene TRBV5-6 combines with J gene TRBJ1-3; the D is unclear. This CDR3 contains 15 residues. CDR1 and CDR2 from the germline V gene are SGHDT and YYEEEE. V lost 3 bases and J lost 0, with 10 bases in between. CDR3: CASSWSENSGNTIYF. The CDR3 DNA is TGTGCCAGCAGCTGGAGTGAGAACTCTGGAAACACCATATATTTT.

The chain recombines TRBV4-3 with TRBJ2-2; perhaps TRBD2 as D (6 bases). Germline assignment: CDR1 LGHNA and CDR2 YSLEER. This CDR3 is 17 amino acids long. V was shortened by 0 bases and J by 5 bases, with 16 bases between the two germline ends. The CDR3, as DNA: TGCGCCAGCAGCCAAGACTGGGCGGGGCCGGGGACCGGGGAGCTGTTTTTT. Translating it yields CASSQDWAGPGTGELFF.

The V and J genes are TRBV15 and TRBJ1-1; D uncertain. Germline assignment: CDR1 LNHNV and CDR2 YYDKDF (reference sequence). The CDR3 sequence is 13 residues long. Trimming left V 3 bases short and J 1 base short, with 6 bases between. DNA for the CDR3: TGTGCCACCAGCAGTTGGGCGAACACTGAAGCTTTCTTT. This codes for CATSSWANTEAFF.

The V gene is TRBV18, the J gene TRBJ1-4; D unresolved. V dropped 5 bases and J dropped 0 bases, with 7 bases sitting between them. Germline lookup yields CDR1 KGHSH and CDR2 LQKENI. The CDR3 has 14 residues. The CDR3 sequence is CASSSGTTNEKLFF. CDR3 in DNA: TGTGCCAGCTCATCGGGGACAACTAATGAAAAACTGTTTTTT.